Described below is a single T cell receptor beta chain sequence and its context. Its antigen remains unknown. The record originates from a study of shared clonotypes between healthy human individuals. Findings and limits, study-wide: Clonotype sharing levels among donors were expected to vary with sequencing depth.

Naive CD8 cells comprised CD45RO-negative, CCR7-positively selected cells, excluding terminally differentiated effector memory CD45RA+ cells. There were only Caucasian adults among the donors, and all lived in Nashville, Tennessee. The CDR3 covers 16 residues. The repertoire was sequenced with immunoSEQ multiplex PCR; TCRdb's copy has only in-frame clones and lacks some. The sample has roughly 1,800,000 clones; about 95% are singletons. The clonotype originates from a man aged 18 to 30 in good health. The chain couples TRBV1 to TRBJ1-1; the tabulated D call, TRBD1, remains unverified against the DNA. TRBV1 is a recognized pseudogene. Sequencing was done on a sample of naive CD8+ T cells sorted from blood. In DNA, the CDR3 is TGCACCAGCAGCCATGGACAGGGGGGGACGCAATTTGAAGCTTTCTTT. This gives the protein CTSSHGQGGTQFEAFF.